This T cell receptor (beta chain) was found in a study of OX40 agonist ivuxolimab in advanced cancers. The repertoire was sequenced with immunoSEQ multiplex PCR; TCRdb's copy has only in-frame clones and lacks some. The repertoire consists of 65,000 to 85,000 clones, with more than 90% occurring once and the leading ten covering about 0.6%. The TCR originated in an adult with an advanced solid tumor such as melanoma, head and neck, liver or kidney cancer. Sequences were derived from CD4+ or CD8+ T cells sorted from blood, sampled in a trial of the OX40 agonist ivuxolimab.

The CDR3 region has the DNA TGTGCCAGCAGACTGAGAACCGGGACAGGGAACTACGAGCAGTACTTC. Residues: CASRLRTGTGNYEQYF. V gene TRBV28 combines with J gene TRBJ2-7, with 9 bases aligning to TRBD1. CDR1 and CDR2 (germline): MDHEN, SYDVKM. The CDR3 extends over 16 amino acids. Trimming took 6 bases from V and 3 from J; bases not matched to a gene: 12.